These 28 T cell receptor beta chains came from one sample sequenced in a study of post-analysis software for immune sequencing data (dated by TCRdb to between 2014 and 2017). Points the paper makes about the study in general: Roughly 5 TRBV segments, including TRBV5-6, TRBV5-1 and TRBV20-1, were significantly more frequent in patients than controls.

Their antigens are not known. Library preparation used PCR. For sequencing, an Illumina HiSeq 2500 was employed. To reduce PCR and sequencing biases, unique molecular identifiers were incorporated into the TCR beta cDNA libraries. The raw public data were reprocessed by TCRdb itself: fastp quality trimming at Q25, MiXCR clonotype calling, in-frame beta chains only. Each record represents a unique CDR3 protein, reported with the most common genes and DNA among its rows. In this sample the table shows about 570,000 distinct CDR3 sequences, around 36% of which occur a single time. The ten largest clonotypes hold 5% to 6% of the sample. Sequenced input: blood. The source of these receptors is a girl under 18 with multiple sclerosis.

The CDR3 region is CASSYGTSIPRDSPLHF. CDR3 bases: TGTGCCAGCAGTTACGGGACGTCAATCCCCCGAGATTCACCCCTCCACTTT. The V call is TRBV6-5, the J call TRBJ1-6; a possible D gene is TRBD1 (5 bases). Germline V CDR1 and CDR2: MNHEY, SVGAGI. This CDR3 contains 17 residues. Trimming cost V 2 bases and J 8 bases, with 19 bases left between them.

The chain is built from TRBV7-9 and TRBJ1-2; D perhaps matches TRBD1 (5 bases). The germline V gene has CDR1 SEHNR and CDR2 FQNEAQ (reference sequence). CDR3 length: 17 amino acids. V lost 5 bases, J lost 8 bases, and 27 bases lay in between. CDR3 loop: CASSPLQTTGDCGGYTF. The CDR3 region has the DNA TGTGCCAGCAGCCCTCTCCAAACAACCGGGGACTGCGGGGGCTACACCTTC.

The chain carries TRBV4-1 and TRBJ2-3; TRBD2 might be the D (5 bases). With 4 bases removed from V and 5 bases from J, the gap between germline ends came to 16 bases. The CDR3 covers 15 residues. Germline lookup yields CDR1 MGHRA and CDR2 YSYEKL. The CDR3 DNA is TGCGCCAGCAGCCGAGATCCCCTAGCACAAGATACGCAGTATTTT. This gives the protein CASSRDPLAQDTQYF.

V and J are TRBV5-1 and TRBJ2-3; perhaps TRBD1 as D (5 bases). Germline CDR1 SGHRS, CDR2 YFSETQ. Trimming cost V 2 bases and J 0 bases, with 10 bases left between them. The CDR3 runs to 15 residues. The CDR3 protein is CASSFGRVSTDTQYF. The CDR3 DNA reads as TGCGCCAGCAGCTTTGGCAGGGTCAGCACAGATACGCAGTATTTT.

This clonotype was seen ten or more times. The J gene is TRBJ2-1, the V gene TRBV20-1, with D perhaps TRBD1 (6 bases). The CDR3 has 13 residues. Germline V gene lookup returns CDR1 DFQATT and CDR2 SNEGSKA (reference sequence). V was pared by 0 bases and J by 8 bases, with 11 bases between. DNA for the CDR3: TGCAGTGCTAGAGATCCCCAGGGGCATGAGCAGTTCTTC. Translating it yields CSARDPQGHEQFF.

A few counts support this clonotype. The chain employs TRBV15 and TRBJ2-7; 12 bases fit TRBD1. V dropped 1 base and J dropped 0; count of bases not matched to a gene: 13. This CDR3 spans 20 amino acids. Germline CDR1 and CDR2: LNHNV and YYDKDF (reference sequence). As DNA, the CDR3 is TGTGCCACCAGCAGAGTGGGGACAGGGGGCGTCTTACCTGGCTCCTACGAGCAGTACTTC. This gives the protein CATSRVGTGGVLPGSYEQYF.

This chain's CDR3 is CASSLQRNTEAFF. DNA for the CDR3: TGTGCCAGCAGCCTACAGCGGAACACTGAAGCTTTCTTT. V usage is TRBV7-2 and J usage is TRBJ1-1, with D uncertain. The germline CDR1 and CDR2 sequences are SGHTA and FQGNSA. The V end lost 5 bases, the J end lost 1 base, and 8 bases lay between the germline ends. The CDR3 is 13 amino acids.

The V and J genes are TRBV4-2 and TRBJ2-3; TRBD2 matches 11 bases. Germline V gives CDR1 LGHNA, CDR2 YNFKEQ. The junction had 13 bases not matched to a gene; V was cut back by 4 bases and J by 4 bases. The CDR3 has 18 residues. The CDR3 coding sequence is TGTGCCAGCAGCCCGGATATAGCGGGGGGGGAGCATGCAGATACGCAGTATTTT. The encoded protein is CASSPDIAGGEHADTQYF.

The V call is TRBV19, the J call TRBJ2-3, with a weak D call TRBD1 (6 bases). Trimming stripped 3 bases from V and 2 bases from J, with 12 bases between. The CDR3 spans 15 residues. Germline-derived CDR1 and CDR2 are LNHDA and SQIVND (reference sequence). This chain's CDR3 is CASSIGGRDTDTQYF. CDR3 in DNA: TGTGCCAGTAGTATTGGGGGCAGAGACACAGATACGCAGTATTTT.

V usage is TRBV28 and J usage is TRBJ1-5; TRBD1 might be the D (6 bases). Trimming removed 3 bases at V and 0 bases at J, with 18 bases between. CDR1 is MDHEN and CDR2 is SYDVKM in the germline V gene. The CDR3 runs 18 residues. Here the CDR3 reads CASSFLNVRTVSNQPQHF. In DNA, the CDR3 is TGTGCCAGCAGTTTCCTCAATGTGAGGACAGTTAGCAATCAGCCCCAGCATTTT.

This clonotype appeared a few times. The rearrangement links TRBV3-1 to TRBJ1-1, with D possibly being TRBD1 (5 bases). The germline gives CDR1 LGHDT, CDR2 YNNKEL (reference sequence). This CDR3 is built from 15 residues. Trimming took off 6 bases at V and 5 bases at J, with 19 bases between the two ends. For the CDR3, the DNA is TGTGCCAGCAGTGTAACAGGAGGCGCAAAGACTGAAGCTTTCTTT. It yields the protein CASSVTGGAKTEAFF. The variable domain in full, with the rest retrieved from reference TRBV3-1 and TRBJ1-1, is DTAVSQTPKYLVTQMGNDKSIKCEQNLGHDTMYWYKQDSKKFLKIMFSYNNKELIINETVPNRFSPKSPDKAHLNLHINSLELGDSAVYFCASSVTGGAKTEAFFGQGTRLTVV.

This clonotype was seen a few times. The V call is TRBV5-6, the J call TRBJ2-5, with TRBD2 identical over 9 bases. The J segment lost 5 bases and the V segment lost 6 bases, leaving 8 bases of the junction unmatched. Germline V gives CDR1 SGHDT, CDR2 YYEEEE. The CDR3 is 14 residues long. As DNA, the CDR3 is TGTGCCAGCAAAGACAGCGGGAGGCTGGAGACCCAGTACTTC. It translates to CASKDSGRLETQYF.

This clonotype was recorded a few times. The chain links TRBV7-8 to TRBJ1-1, with D tentatively TRBD1 (6 bases). This CDR3 region has 15 residues. Looked up from germline, CDR1 is SGHVS and CDR2 is FQNEAQ. With 1 base removed from V and 5 bases from J, the gap between germline ends came to 14 bases. The CDR3 loop is CASSLVGAPGTEAFF. CDR3 sequence (DNA): TGTGCCAGCAGCTTAGTGGGGGCCCCGGGGACTGAAGCTTTCTTT.

This clonotype has only a few counts. The genes are TRBV15 and TRBJ2-7; D not resolved. Germline lookup yields CDR1 LNHNV and CDR2 YYDKDF (reference sequence). With 0 bases removed from V and 0 bases from J, the gap between germline ends came to 3 bases. The CDR3 is made up of 13 amino acids. The chain's CDR3 is CATSREASYEQYF. The CDR3, as DNA: TGTGCCACCAGCAGAGAGGCCTCCTACGAGCAGTACTTC.

This clonotype showed up many times. The chain employs TRBV29-1 and TRBJ2-5, with 9 bases matching TRBD2. CDR3 length: 14 residues. J gave up 2 bases and V 4 bases, and 5 bases lay outside the gene matches. Germline V lookup: CDR1 SQVTM, CDR2 ANQGSEA. CDR3 in DNA: TGCAGCGTTGTTCGACTAGCGGAACAAGAGACCCAGTACTTC. This translates into CSVVRLAEQETQYF.

The chain combines TRBV5-1 with TRBJ2-5, with D tentatively TRBD1 (6 bases). V dropped 3 bases and J dropped 5 bases, with 14 bases sitting between them. This CDR3 has 14 amino acids. From germline, CDR1 is SGHRS and CDR2 YFSETQ. Here the CDR3 reads CASSYDRLAETQYF. As DNA, the CDR3 is TGCGCCAGCAGCTACGACAGGTTGGCGGAGACCCAGTACTTC.

This clonotype was counted only a few times. The chain is built from TRBV4-1 and TRBJ2-3, with TRBD1 matching 8 bases. The junction had 9 bases not matched to a gene; V was cut back by 4 bases and J by 3 bases. The CDR3 extends over 16 amino acids. In germline, CDR1 is MGHRA, CDR2 YSYEKL. The CDR3 sequence is CASSPRGPLGTDTQYF. For the CDR3, the DNA is TGCGCCAGCAGCCCCAGGGGGCCATTAGGGACAGATACGCAGTATTTT.

This clonotype was seen a few times. The chain is built from TRBV14 and TRBJ2-7, with TRBD1 matching 7 bases. Unmatched junction bases numbered 3, after V lost 1 base and J lost 0 bases. Germline V gene lookup returns CDR1 SGHDN and CDR2 FVKESK. The CDR3 sequence is 15 residues long. CDR3 DNA sequence: TGTGCCAGCAGCCAAGGAACAGGGGTCTCCTACGAGCAGTACTTC. This sequence encodes CASSQGTGVSYEQYF.

The chain is built from TRBV7-6 and TRBJ2-1; D possibly uses TRBD1 or TRBD2 (6 bases each). With the DNA end fitting TRBJ2-7 better, the J assignment may be wrong. Germline CDR1 and CDR2: SGHVS and FNYEAQ. The CDR3 has 16 amino acids. The CDR3 spells CASSSDTGASYNEQYF. For the CDR3, the DNA is TGTGCCAGCAGCTCCGACACGGGGGCCTCCTACAATGAGCAGTACTTC.

The chain uses TRBV28 and TRBJ2-7; D might be TRBD2 (5 bases). The CDR3 totals 20 residues. Germline CDR1 and CDR2: MDHEN and SYDVKM. The germline V and J ends were trimmed by 8 bases and 4 bases, with 36 bases remaining between them. For the CDR3, the DNA is TGTGCCAGCTACGGACGGTCGGAGATGCTGGTCGCGGGCTTTATTTACGAGCAGTACTTC. The encoded protein is CASYGRSEMLVAGFIYEQYF.

This clonotype was seen just once. This chain uses TRBV7-2 with TRBJ2-2; D is uncertain. CDR1 is SGHTA and CDR2 is FQGNSA in the germline V gene. The CDR3 contains 14 residues. Trimming left V 1 base short and J 4 bases short, with 7 bases between. CDR3 region: CASSLVVSTGELFF. In DNA form, the CDR3 reads TGTGCCAGCAGCTTAGTAGTGAGCACCGGGGAGCTGTTTTTT.

The chain is built from TRBV12-3 or TRBV12-4 and TRBJ1-2; 9 positions match TRBD1. J was trimmed by 3 bases and V by 5 bases; bases with no gene match: 13. The CDR3 spans 17 residues. The CDR3 nucleotides are TGTGCCAGCAGTCCAACTCGGACAGGGGAGGAGGACTATGGCTACACCTTC. Amino acid sequence: CASSPTRTGEEDYGYTF.

The chain combines TRBV7-9 with TRBJ1-6; perhaps TRBD1 as D (5 bases). CDR1 and CDR2 from the germline V gene are SEHNR and FQNEAQ (reference sequence). CDR3 length equals 18 residues. V lost 2 bases to trimming and J lost 8 bases, with 22 bases between them. The chain's CDR3 is CASSLPDGAGIPDSPLHF. For the CDR3, the DNA is TGTGCCAGCAGCTTACCCGACGGGGCCGGGATCCCCGATTCACCCCTCCACTTT.

This clonotype was found a few times. The chain is built from TRBV5-1 and TRBJ1-2; D perhaps matches TRBD1 (5 bases). Germline CDR1 is SGHRS and CDR2 is YFSETQ. The V end lost 3 bases, the J end lost 2 bases, and 14 bases lay between the germline ends. This CDR3 comprises 15 residues. The CDR3 region is CASSWGTQSNYGYTF. The CDR3 nucleotides read TGCGCCAGCAGCTGGGGGACCCAGAGCAACTATGGCTACACCTTC.

Only a few counts were recorded for this clonotype. V gene TRBV6-2 or TRBV6-3 combines with J gene TRBJ2-1; D not certain. Trimming took off 2 bases at V and 0 bases at J, with 8 bases between the two ends. The CDR3 loop spans 15 amino acids. The germline gives CDR1 MNHEY, CDR2 SVGEGT. CDR3 DNA: TGTGCCAGCAGTTACGGCCTTAGCTCCTACAATGAGCAGTTCTTC. Encoded protein: CASSYGLSSYNEQFF.

The gene calls are TRBV9 and TRBJ2-7, with TRBD2 matching over 8 bases. Germline CDR1 SGDLS, CDR2 YYNGEE. V gave up 2 bases and J gave up 1 base; unmatched junction bases: 8. The CDR3 length is 16 residues. CDR3 region: CASSVGSGGGSYEQYF. The CDR3 DNA follows: TGTGCCAGCAGCGTGGGGTCGGGAGGGGGATCCTACGAGCAGTACTTC.

There are a few counts of this clonotype. V is TRBV7-2 and J is TRBJ2-3; D is unresolved. This CDR3 region has 14 residues. Germline lookup yields CDR1 SGHTA and CDR2 FQGNSA. V was pared by 3 bases and J by 0 bases, with 7 bases between. The CDR3 sequence: CASSLKWSTDTQYF. The DNA of the CDR3 is TGTGCCAGCAGCTTGAAATGGAGCACAGATACGCAGTATTTT.

The chain carries TRBV5-1 and TRBJ1-4, with D maybe TRBD1 (5 bases). V lost 4 bases, J lost 3 bases, and 10 bases lay in between. The CDR3 contains 14 residues. CDR1 and CDR2 (germline): SGHRS, YFSETQ. The CDR3 DNA is TGCGCCAGCAGCGCGGCAGGGCCTAATGAAAAACTGTTTTTT. Its protein product is CASSAAGPNEKLFF.